Below, 27 T cell receptor beta chains from the same sample are listed, as sequenced in a study of shared clonotypes between healthy human individuals. Sequenced by immunoSEQ multiplex PCR; TCRdb stores in-frame clones only, minus some. Among hundreds of thousands of clones, 90% to 97% were seen once, and the ten largest hold under 0.06%. Sequencing was done on a sample of naive CD4+ T cells sorted from blood. Described subset: CD45RA+ positively selected. Receptors originate from a woman younger than 45 in good health.

V gene TRBV5-1 combines with J gene TRBJ2-2; no reliable D call. The V and J ends lost 1 base and 3 bases respectively, with 7 bases between them. Germline loops: CDR1 SGHRS, CDR2 YFSETQ. This CDR3 is built from 14 residues. The CDR3 spells CASSLWTYTGELFF. The CDR3 DNA reads as TGCGCCAGCAGCTTGTGGACGTACACCGGGGAGCTGTTTTTT.

The chain couples TRBV2 to TRBJ2-7; no clear D. Trimming removed 0 bases from V and 0 bases from J, with 9 bases in between. This CDR3 contains 15 residues. Germline V gene sequence: CDR1 SNHLY, CDR2 FYNNEI. The CDR3 reads CASSEASQSSYEQYF. The CDR3 region has the DNA TGTGCCAGCAGTGAAGCGAGCCAGAGCTCCTACGAGCAGTACTTC.

This clone has a single count. CDR3: CASSLEQGYTEAFF. CDR3 nucleotide sequence: TGTGCCAGCAGTTTAGAGCAGGGATACACTGAAGCTTTCTTT. This chain links TRBV27 with TRBJ1-1, with D tentatively TRBD1 (5 bases). This CDR3 has 14 amino acids. The ends were cut back, 2 bases at V and 3 bases at J, with 10 bases in the middle. Germline CDR1 is MNHEY and CDR2 is SMNVEV (reference sequence).

The chain carries TRBV5-1 and TRBJ1-4, with D perhaps TRBD1 (5 bases). Germline CDR1 is SGHRS and CDR2 is YFSETQ. V gave up 0 bases and J gave up 5 bases, with 11 bases separating them. The CDR3 spans 15 residues. Here the CDR3 reads CASSLASGPNEKLFF. CDR3 sequence (DNA): TGCGCCAGCAGCTTGGCCTCAGGGCCAAATGAAAAACTGTTTTTT.

The chain uses TRBV7-9 and TRBJ2-3; D is ambiguous. Germline V lookup: CDR1 SEHNR, CDR2 FQNEAQ (reference sequence). Trimming cost V 1 base and J 1 base, with 6 bases left between them. This CDR3 has 14 residues. The CDR3: CASSLDWGTDTQYF. The DNA of the CDR3 is TGTGCCAGCAGCTTAGATTGGGGCACAGATACGCAGTATTTT.

This chain joins TRBV19 and TRBJ2-7, with 7 bases aligning to TRBD1. CDR3 size: 16 residues. CDR1 LNHDA and CDR2 SQIVND come from the germline V gene (reference sequence). The J segment lost 2 bases and the V segment lost 4 bases, leaving 11 bases of the junction unmatched. The CDR3, as DNA: TGTGCCAGTAGTACTCACAGAGGGGGCCCTCCCTACGAGCAGTACTTC. Amino acid sequence: CASSTHRGGPPYEQYF.

J is TRBJ1-2 and V is TRBV29-1; TRBD1 matches 7 bases. With 4 bases clipped from V and 7 bases from J, the junction kept 3 bases outside the gene matches. The CDR3 spans 11 residues. Germline lookup yields CDR1 SQVTM and CDR2 ANQGSEA. The CDR3, as DNA: TGCAGCGTTGCGACAGGGTTTGGCTACACCTTC. Encoded protein: CSVATGFGYTF.

The chain joins TRBV29-1 to TRBJ1-5; unclear D gene. The CDR3 consists of 14 residues. In germline, CDR1 is SQVTM, CDR2 ANQGSEA. V lost 4 bases and J 0 bases, leaving 10 bases between the germline ends. CDR3: CSVAVGNSNQPQHF. The CDR3 DNA reads as TGCAGCGTTGCAGTGGGAAATAGCAATCAGCCCCAGCATTTT.

The chain has TRBV28 and TRBJ2-5, with 8 bases fitting TRBD1. The J call is doubtful: the DNA matches TRBJ2-7 better. The CDR3 runs to 15 residues. The germline V gene has CDR1 MDHEN and CDR2 SYDVKM. CDR3 protein: CATGGGTGSSYEQYF. Here the CDR3 DNA reads TGTGCCACCGGAGGGGGGACAGGCAGCTCCTACGAGCAGTACTTC.

This sequence joins TRBV6-1 and TRBJ1-4, with TRBD1 matching 7 bases. V gave up 9 bases and J gave up 4 bases; unmatched junction bases: 8. The CDR3 covers 14 residues. From germline, CDR1 is MNHNS and CDR2 SASEGT. CDR3 sequence reads: CASLSDRDNEKLFF. CDR3 DNA: TGTGCCAGTCTATCAGACAGGGATAATGAAAAACTGTTTTTT.

The genes are TRBV5-6 and TRBJ2-7; TRBD1 matches at 7 bases. The V gene's germline CDR1 is SGHDT and CDR2 YYEEEE. The J segment lost 2 bases and the V segment lost 3 bases, leaving 5 bases of the junction unmatched. The CDR3 loop spans 14 amino acids. The CDR3, as DNA: TGTGCCAGCAGCTCGACGGGACAGACCTACGAGCAGTACTTC. Residues: CASSSTGQTYEQYF.

J is TRBJ1-1 and V is TRBV29-1; D unresolved. V gave up 1 base and J gave up 2 bases, with 8 bases separating them. Germline lookup yields CDR1 SQVTM and CDR2 ANQGSEA. This CDR3 region has 13 residues. The CDR3 DNA is TGCAGCGTTGAAGTTACAGCTAACACTGAAGCTTTCTTT. It codes for CSVEVTANTEAFF.

V gene TRBV18 combines with J gene TRBJ1-4; possible D gene TRBD1, 6 bases. The V end was cut by 4 bases, the J end by 7 bases, with 13 bases between. CDR1 is KGHSH, CDR2 LQKENI, per germline. CDR3 length equals 14 residues. CDR3 residues: CASSLTGSGEKLFF. Written as DNA, the CDR3 is TGTGCCAGCTCACTTACAGGGTCCGGTGAAAAACTGTTTTTT.

The chain couples TRBV6-6 to TRBJ2-7; D remains unclear. The V and J ends lost 4 bases and 12 bases respectively, with 16 bases between them. Germline V lookup: CDR1 MNHNY, CDR2 SVGAGI (reference sequence). CDR3 size: 12 residues. The CDR3 DNA is TGTGCCAGCAGTTCAACGGTCCGGCTCTTGTACTTC. It translates to CASSSTVRLLYF.

The rearrangement joins TRBV28 to TRBJ2-7; 9 bases are shared with TRBD1. The CDR3 extends over 15 amino acids. V trimming: 5 bases; J trimming: 2 bases; junction bases outside the gene matches: 7. Germline V gives CDR1 MDHEN, CDR2 SYDVKM. CDR3 DNA: TGTGCCAGCAGTGAAACAGGGGGCTGGACCTACGAGCAGTACTTC. Encoded protein: CASSETGGWTYEQYF.

This chain connects TRBV5-6 to TRBJ2-5; possible D gene TRBD2, 5 bases. The V end lost 4 bases, the J end lost 6 bases, and 16 bases lay between the germline ends. CDR1 and CDR2 from the germline V gene are SGHDT and YYEEEE. CDR3 length: 14 residues. The CDR3 region is CASSPSRGGQTQYF. DNA for the CDR3: TGTGCCAGCAGCCCCTCCCGTGGCGGGCAGACCCAGTACTTC.

The chain uses TRBV5-4 and TRBJ1-3, with D possibly matching TRBD1 (6 bases). The germline V gene has CDR1 SGHNT and CDR2 YYREEE (reference sequence). There are 14 residues in the CDR3. V gave up 4 bases and J gave up 7 bases, with 15 bases separating them. The CDR3 DNA reads as TGTGCCAGCAGCACACCGACAGGCGCGAACACCATATATTTT. It yields the protein CASSTPTGANTIYF.

This sequence joins TRBV6-5 and TRBJ2-5; 13 bases match TRBD2. CDR3 length: 15 amino acids. Germline assignment: CDR1 MNHEY and CDR2 SVGAGI. V shed 7 bases and J 4 bases; nucleotides not matched to a gene: 6. CDR3 sequence reads: CASNGLAGVSETQYF. The CDR3 DNA sequence: TGTGCCAGCAACGGACTAGCGGGAGTTTCAGAGACCCAGTACTTC.

The rearrangement joins TRBV7-6 to TRBJ1-5, with D possibly TRBD1 on 5 matching bases. There are 14 residues in the CDR3. CDR1 and CDR2 from the germline V gene are SGHVS and FNYEAQ. Deletions cut 1 base from V and 6 bases from J, with 10 bases between. CDR3 coding DNA: TGTGCCAGCAGCTTAGGACAGTGGGGTCAGCCCCAGCATTTT. This translates into CASSLGQWGQPQHF.

This clone was detected only once. The gene calls are TRBV7-9 and TRBJ2-3, with D possibly being TRBD2 (6 bases). The length of the CDR3 is 11 residues. Trimming shortened V by 5 bases and J by 8 bases, and 8 bases separated the two germline ends. From germline, CDR1 is SEHNR and CDR2 FQNEAQ (reference sequence). CDR3 in amino acids: CASSRGFTQYF. In DNA, the CDR3 is TGTGCCAGCAGCCGGGGGTTTACGCAGTATTTT. The variable domain in full, completed from reference TRBV7-9 and TRBJ2-3, reads DTGVSQNPRHKITKRGQNVTFRCDPISEHNRLYWYRQTLGQGPEFLTYFQNEAQLEKSRLLSDRFSAERPKGSFSTLEIQRTEQGDSAMYLCASSRGFTQYFGPGTRLTVL.

This clone was counted a single time. This rearrangement joins TRBV7-2 to TRBJ2-7, with 10 bases matching TRBD2. Germline V CDR1 and CDR2: SGHTA, FQGNSA. CDR3 length equals 17 residues. V lost 4 bases to trimming and J lost 0 bases; unmatched junction nucleotides: 9. The CDR3 protein is CASSSSWTSGSSYEQYF. In DNA form, the CDR3 reads TGTGCCAGCAGCTCCTCCTGGACTAGCGGAAGCTCCTACGAGCAGTACTTC.

V usage is TRBV10-2 and J usage is TRBJ1-1, with a tentative D call TRBD1 (5 bases). The CDR3 spans 13 residues. V was clipped by 6 bases and J by 4 bases, with 12 bases between them. Germline loops: CDR1 WSHSY, CDR2 SAAADI. CDR3 in DNA: TGCGCCAGCAGAACGGGGGTGAGCACTGAAGCTTTCTTT. It is translated as CASRTGVSTEAFF.

V is TRBV5-1 and J is TRBJ2-1; 11 bases are shared with TRBD2. Trimming at V came to 0 bases and at J to 1 base, leaving 9 bases not matched to a gene. Germline V gene sequence: CDR1 SGHRS, CDR2 YFSETQ. The CDR3 runs to 19 residues. CDR3 protein: CASSLAGGTSGSSYNEQFF. DNA of the CDR3: TGCGCCAGCAGCTTGGCGGGAGGAACTAGCGGGAGTTCCTACAATGAGCAGTTCTTC.

This chain connects TRBV19 to TRBJ2-2; no firm D call. Trimming removed 0 bases at V and 6 bases at J, with 11 bases between. The V gene's germline CDR1 is LNHDA and CDR2 SQIVND (reference sequence). The CDR3 loop spans 15 amino acids. The CDR3 sequence: CASSIESRRSGELFF. Here the CDR3 DNA reads TGTGCCAGTAGTATAGAGAGTCGGCGGTCCGGGGAGCTGTTTTTT.

This clone was seen once. The rearrangement links TRBV19 to TRBJ2-1; D not certain. The CDR3 extends over 13 amino acids. V was trimmed by 6 bases and J by 12 bases, leaving 18 bases between them. CDR1 is LNHDA, CDR2 SQIVND, per germline (reference sequence). The CDR3 DNA is TGTGCCAGTAGCCATGGGCCAGGCCCGATGCAGTTCTTC. It is translated as CASSHGPGPMQFF.

The chain joins TRBV9 to TRBJ2-1; possible D gene TRBD2, 5 bases. The V and J ends lost 4 bases and 3 bases respectively, with 17 bases between them. Germline CDR1 is SGDLS and CDR2 is YYNGEE. CDR3 length equals 16 residues. CDR3: CASSKEEGSDYNEQFF. The CDR3 nucleotides are TGTGCCAGCAGCAAAGAAGAGGGATCAGACTACAATGAGCAGTTCTTC.

The chain carries TRBV6-6 and TRBJ2-7; D call uncertain. V was pared by 5 bases and J by 7 bases, with 15 bases between. The length of the CDR3 is 13 residues. Germline lookup yields CDR1 MNHNY and CDR2 SVGAGI (reference sequence). DNA of the CDR3: TGTGCCAGCAGTCCAGGACGTGTAGGAGAGCAGTACTTC. Its protein is CASSPGRVGEQYF.